Each of the 13 T cell receptor beta chains below was sequenced from the same sample in a study of cytomegalovirus exposure and HLA in healthy donors. Use of 60 Vbeta and 13 Jbeta primers characterized the PCR. Profiling relied on immunoSEQ multiplex PCR, and the TCRdb table lists in-frame clones only, not all of them. The sample records approximately 180,000 clones, roughly 12% being singletons. The sequenced material came from PBMCs. These TCRs come from a man in his forties or fifties in good health and CMV-seropositive.

The chain recombines TRBV7-3 with TRBJ2-5; unclear D gene. There are 13 residues in the CDR3. CDR1 and CDR2 from the germline V gene are SGHTA and FQGTGA. V lost 1 base to trimming and J lost 2 bases, with 5 bases between them. The CDR3 spells CASSLRAQETQYF. The CDR3 coding sequence is TGTGCCAGCAGCTTAAGAGCGCAAGAGACCCAGTACTTC.

This clone was observed a few times. V usage is TRBV7-8 and J usage is TRBJ2-7, with D hard to call. Trimming took 1 base from V and 2 from J, leaving 9 bases between them. The germline V gene has CDR1 SGHVS and CDR2 FQNEAQ. The CDR3 has 14 amino acids. CDR3 protein: CASSLGQAAYEQYF. CDR3 nucleotides: TGTGCCAGCAGCTTAGGGCAGGCCGCCTACGAGCAGTACTTC.

The chain recombines TRBV2 with TRBJ1-1; 9 nucleotides line up with TRBD1. CDR1 and CDR2 from the germline V gene are SNHLY and FYNNEI. The CDR3 has 13 residues. V trimming: 10 bases; J trimming: 0 bases; junction bases outside the gene matches: 3. The CDR3 loop is CATTGGLNTEAFF. CDR3 coding DNA: TGTGCCACGACAGGGGGGTTGAACACTGAAGCTTTCTTT.

The gene calls are TRBV11-3 and TRBJ1-2, with TRBD1 matching over 8 bases. Losses at the gene ends were 5 bases for V and 2 bases for J; bases not matched to a gene: 7. Per the germline V gene, CDR1 is SGHNT and CDR2 is YENEEA. The CDR3 extends over 15 amino acids. This CDR3 reads CASSPGTGENYGYTF. The DNA for the CDR3 is TGTGCCAGCAGCCCCGGGACAGGAGAGAACTATGGCTACACCTTC.

This clone was found a few times. The rearrangement uses TRBV6-1 and TRBJ1-2, with D unclear. This CDR3 is 13 amino acids long. The V end lost 2 bases, the J end lost 3 bases, and 7 bases lay between the germline ends. The germline V gene has CDR1 MNHNS and CDR2 SASEGT. CDR3 DNA sequence: TGTGCCAGCAGTGAAATCCAGGACTATGGCTACACCTTC. Translated, it gives CASSEIQDYGYTF.

J is TRBJ2-7 and V is TRBV6-6, with D perhaps matching TRBD1 (6 bases). Trimming shortened V by 6 bases and J by 5 bases, and 14 bases separated the two germline ends. The CDR3 totals 13 residues. Germline assignment: CDR1 MNHNY and CDR2 SVGAGI (reference sequence). The CDR3 region is CASRGPDRNEQYV. The CDR3 DNA reads as TGTGCCAGCAGGGGCCCCGACAGGAACGAGCAGTACGTC.

This clone showed up just a few times. The V and J genes are TRBV9 and TRBJ2-1, with 14 bases matching TRBD2. V trimming: 0 bases; J trimming: 7 bases; junction bases outside the gene matches: 3. Germline assignment: CDR1 SGDLS and CDR2 YYNGEE. The CDR3 runs to 16 residues. Here the CDR3 DNA reads TGTGCCAGCAGCGTAGCGGGACTAGCGGGGGCTAATGAGCAGTTCTTC. Encoded protein: CASSVAGLAGANEQFF.

The J gene is TRBJ1-1, the V gene TRBV6-5; TRBD1 might be the D (6 bases). This CDR3 is 15 amino acids long. With 2 bases removed from V and 11 bases from J, the gap between germline ends came to 21 bases. In germline, CDR1 is MNHEY, CDR2 SVGAGI. The DNA for the CDR3 is TGTGCCAGCAGTTACCTTGCACAGGGAGAGGAATGGGCTTTCTTT. It encodes CASSYLAQGEEWAFF.

This clone was seen a few times. This chain joins TRBV29-1 and TRBJ2-6, with a weak D call TRBD1 (6 bases). In germline, CDR1 is SQVTM, CDR2 ANQGSEA. V lost 4 bases to trimming and J lost 2 bases, with 12 bases between them. The CDR3 sequence is 15 residues long. CDR3 sequence (DNA): TGCAGCGTTGCACAGGGTGGCGCTGGGGCCAACGTCCTGACTTTC. It codes for CSVAQGGAGANVLTF.

V gene TRBV11-3 combines with J gene TRBJ2-1, with 9 bases identical to TRBD1. CDR1 and CDR2 (germline): SGHNT, YENEEA. The CDR3 has 14 residues. The ends lost 4 bases at V and 5 bases at J; junction bases unmatched: 3. In DNA form, the CDR3 reads TGTGCCAGCAGCTACCGGGACAGGGACAATGAGCAGTTCTTC. Its protein product is CASSYRDRDNEQFF.

This clone was observed a few times. V gene TRBV4-1 combines with J gene TRBJ2-2, with D unresolved. V shed 4 bases and J shed 3 bases, with 6 bases lying between them. Germline values: CDR1 MGHRA, CDR2 YSYEKL. The CDR3 loop spans 13 amino acids. The CDR3 is CASSPTDTGELFF. The CDR3 coding sequence is TGCGCCAGCAGCCCAACGGACACCGGGGAGCTGTTTTTT.

This clone was seen only a few times. The genes are TRBV21-1 and TRBJ2-3; the table's D call TRBD2 went unverified against the DNA. TRBV21-1 is labeled a pseudogene. This CDR3 spans 16 amino acids. The CDR3 is CASSKAWRGRTDTQYF. Written as DNA, the CDR3 is TGTGCCAGCAGCAAAGCTTGGCGGGGTCGCACAGATACGCAGTATTTT.

J is TRBJ2-5 and V is TRBV7-9, with TRBD2 identical over 7 bases. The germline V gene has CDR1 SEHNR and CDR2 FQNEAQ (reference sequence). CDR3 size: 14 residues. Trimming took 1 base from V and 4 from J; bases not matched to a gene: 3. CDR3 sequence (DNA): TGTGCCAGCAGCTTAGAGGGAGGGTTAGAGACCCAGTACTTC. Protein sequence: CASSLEGGLETQYF.